These 31 T cell receptor beta chains originate from one sample sequenced in a study of T cell responses to AZD1222 COVID-19 vaccine. Measured with immunoSEQ multiplex PCR; TCRdb has only the in-frame clones, and not every one. This sample has about 110,000 clones; about 86% occur once, and the top ten carry about 3.5%. The sample here was peripheral blood, taken on day 0 of AZD1222 vaccination. These receptor sequences come from an adult in good health.

The genes are TRBV4-2 and TRBJ1-2; TRBD1 is a possible D gene (5 bases). This CDR3 spans 18 amino acids. Germline V lookup: CDR1 LGHNA, CDR2 YNFKEQ. V lost 1 base, J lost 2 bases, and 20 bases lay in between. CDR3 nucleotide sequence: TGTGCCAGCAGCCAAGCCGGGCAGGGACGGGGATCGAACTATGGCTACACCTTC. This sequence encodes CASSQAGQGRGSNYGYTF.

The V and J genes are TRBV7-3 and TRBJ1-5; D ambiguous. V lost 0 bases and J 4 bases, leaving 4 bases between the germline ends. This CDR3 comprises 13 residues. Germline V gene data show CDR1 as SGHTA and CDR2 as FQGTGA. CDR3 bases: TGTGCCAGCAGCTTAACCCCTAATCAGCCCCAGCATTTT. Its translation is CASSLTPNQPQHF. The variable domain in full, with the rest retrieved from reference TRBV7-3 and TRBJ1-5, is GAGVSQTPSNKVTEKGKYVELRCDPISGHTALYWYRQSLGQGPEFLIYFQGTGAADDSGLPNDRFFAVRPEGSVSTLKIQRTERGDSAVYLCASSLTPNQPQHFGDGTRLSIL.

The V gene is TRBV7-3, the J gene TRBJ1-1, with D unclear. The V and J ends lost 5 bases and 4 bases respectively, with 11 bases between them. This CDR3 has 13 residues. Germline V CDR1 and CDR2: SGHTA, FQGTGA. The CDR3 DNA reads TGTGCCAGCAGCCGTGCGAGGCGCACTGAAGCTTTCTTT. It codes for CASSRARRTEAFF.

The genes are TRBV5-4 and TRBJ2-5; D remains ambiguous. CDR1 and CDR2 from the germline V gene are SGHNT and YYREEE (reference sequence). This CDR3 has 12 residues. Trimming took off 0 bases at V and 0 bases at J, with 0 bases between the two ends. The CDR3 here is CASSLDQETQYF. CDR3 in DNA: TGTGCCAGCAGCTTGGACCAAGAGACCCAGTACTTC. Filled out from reference TRBV5-4 and TRBJ2-5, the complete variable domain reads ETGVTQSPTHLIKTRGQQVTLRCSSQSGHNTVSWYQQALGQGPQFIFQYYREEENGRGNFPPRFSGLQFPNYSSELNVNALELDDSALYLCASSLDQETQYFGPGTRLLVL.

This chain's CDR3 is CASIEDGTFYEQYF. DNA for the CDR3: TGTGCCAGCATCGAAGACGGTACCTTCTACGAGCAGTACTTC. V gene TRBV6-5 combines with J gene TRBJ2-7; no definite D call. Germline CDR1 is MNHEY and CDR2 is SVGAGI. V was shortened by 7 bases and J by 3 bases, with 16 bases between the two germline ends. This CDR3 has 14 residues.

The V call is TRBV7-2, the J call TRBJ1-1, with D tentatively TRBD1 (6 bases). Germline loops: CDR1 SGHTA, CDR2 FQGNSA. V lost 5 bases and J lost 0, with 13 bases in between. The CDR3 runs 15 residues. As DNA, the CDR3 is TGTGCCAGCAGCCTAGGCGGACAGCTGAACACTGAAGCTTTCTTT. This encodes CASSLGGQLNTEAFF.

This chain connects TRBV18 to TRBJ1-1; 7 nucleotides align to TRBD1. The CDR3 is 15 amino acids. Germline CDR1 reads KGHSH; CDR2 reads LQKENI. The ends lost 6 bases at V and 3 bases at J; junction bases unmatched: 10. CDR3 protein: CASSPSIDRDTEAFF. The CDR3 bases are TGTGCCAGCTCCCCCTCTATAGACAGGGACACTGAAGCTTTCTTT. The whole variable domain, remainder taken from reference TRBV18 and TRBJ1-1, is NAGVMQNPRHLVRRRGQEARLRCSPMKGHSHVYWYRQLPEEGLKFMVYLQKENIIDESGMPKERFSAEFPKEGPSILRIQQVVRGDSAAYFCASSPSIDRDTEAFFGQGTRLTVV.

This chain uses TRBV7-8 with TRBJ2-5, with unresolved D. Trimming shortened V by 1 base and J by 4 bases, and 7 bases separated the two germline ends. The germline CDR1 and CDR2 sequences are SGHVS and FQNEAQ. The CDR3 runs to 13 residues. The CDR3 region has the DNA TGTGCCAGCAGCTTAGGCCTGGGAGAGACCCAGTACTTC. Translating gives CASSLGLGETQYF.

This chain links TRBV6-5 with TRBJ1-3, with unresolved D. The CDR3 loop spans 15 amino acids. Per germline, CDR1 MNHEY and CDR2 SVGAGI. Trimming took off 4 bases at V and 0 bases at J, with 10 bases between the two ends. In nucleotides, the CDR3 is TGTGCCAGCAGTTCCCCCGACATCTCTGGAAACACCATATATTTT. Translation: CASSSPDISGNTIYF.

This chain connects TRBV11-1 to TRBJ1-1, with D perhaps TRBD1 (5 bases). This CDR3 comprises 15 residues. Germline V gene lookup returns CDR1 SGHAT and CDR2 FQDESV (reference sequence). Trimming cost V 5 bases and J 1 base, with 14 bases left between them. CDR3 in DNA: TGTGCCAGCAGCCCTCGGCGGAGGGGGAACACTGAAGCTTTCTTT. This translates into CASSPRRRGNTEAFF.

V gene TRBV2 combines with J gene TRBJ2-2; tentative D call: TRBD2 (5 bases). Per the germline V gene, CDR1 is SNHLY and CDR2 is FYNNEI. Trimming took 5 bases from V and 5 from J, leaving 18 bases between them. There are 16 residues in the CDR3. In DNA form, the CDR3 reads TGTGCCAGCAGTCCGAGTCGTGAACCGGGAACCGGGGAGCTGTTTTTT. Encoded protein: CASSPSREPGTGELFF. The complete variable domain, with remaining parts taken from reference TRBV2 and TRBJ2-2, reads EPEVTQTPSHQVTQMGQEVILRCVPISNHLYFYWYRQILGQKVEFLVSFYNNEISEKSEIFDDQFSVERPDGSNFTLKIRSTKLEDSAMYFCASSPSREPGTGELFFGEGSRLTVL.

The V call is TRBV7-6, the J call TRBJ2-1, with 9 positions matching TRBD2. Germline CDR1 and CDR2: SGHVS and FNYEAQ. Trimming took 4 bases from V and 3 from J; bases not matched to a gene: 4. The CDR3 has 15 amino acids. CDR3 sequence (DNA): TGTGCCAGCAGCTCCACAGCGGGGGGCTACAATGAGCAGTTCTTC. Amino acids: CASSSTAGGYNEQFF.

This clone was picked up one time. J is TRBJ1-6 and V is TRBV24-1; unclear D gene. The V end was cut by 4 bases, the J end by 7 bases, with 10 bases between. This CDR3 region has 14 residues. Germline CDR1 KGHDR, CDR2 SFDVKD. CDR3 DNA sequence: TGTGCCACCAGTGAGACGCAGGAGAATTCACCCCTCCACTTT. It specifies CATSETQENSPLHF.

The rearrangement links TRBV18 to TRBJ2-7; D remains unclear. Germline loops: CDR1 KGHSH, CDR2 LQKENI. The CDR3 runs 14 residues. V lost 6 bases and J lost 0, with 12 bases in between. CDR3 amino acids: CASSTGLTSYEQYF. The CDR3 DNA reads as TGTGCCAGCTCCACCGGTCTTACCTCCTACGAGCAGTACTTC.

The chain has TRBV30 and TRBJ1-1; no clear D gene. In germline, CDR1 is GTSNPN, CDR2 SVGIG (reference sequence). This CDR3 has 14 amino acids. V lost 4 bases to trimming and J lost 4 bases, with 16 bases between them. The CDR3 sequence: CAWTHGILSTEAFF. CDR3 in DNA: TGTGCCTGGACGCACGGGATTTTGAGCACTGAAGCTTTCTTT. The whole variable domain, filled in from reference TRBV30 and TRBJ1-1, reads SQTIHQWPATLVQPVGSPLSLECTVEGTSNPNLYWYRQAAGRGLQLLFYSVGIGQISSEVPQNLSASRPQDRQFILSSKKLLLSDSGFYLCAWTHGILSTEAFFGQGTRLTVV.

The J gene is TRBJ1-1, the V gene TRBV6-5; D might be TRBD1 (5 bases). The CDR3 sequence is 13 residues long. Deletions cut 5 bases from V and 2 bases from J, with 9 bases between. The V gene's germline CDR1 is MNHEY and CDR2 SVGAGI. For the CDR3, the DNA is TGTGCCAGCAGTCGTCAGGGAAACACTGAAGCTTTCTTT. Encoded protein: CASSRQGNTEAFF.

The rearrangement uses TRBV7-2 and TRBJ2-7; D is unclear. There are 15 residues in the CDR3. Germline V gene sequence: CDR1 SGHTA, CDR2 FQGNSA. Trimming took 5 bases from V and 3 from J, leaving 17 bases between them. The CDR3 loop is CASSPRPETYYEQYF. CDR3 coding DNA: TGTGCCAGCAGCCCCCGACCCGAGACATACTACGAGCAGTACTTC. The complete variable domain, with remaining parts taken from reference TRBV7-2 and TRBJ2-7, reads GAGVSQSPSNKVTEKGKDVELRCDPISGHTALYWYRQSLGQGLEFLIYFQGNSAPDKSGLPSDRFSAERTGGSVSTLTIQRTQQEDSAVYLCASSPRPETYYEQYFGPGTRLTVT.

CDR3 nucleotide sequence: TGTGCCAGCAGCTTCGCAGGGCAAAATCAGCCCCAGCATTTT. Its protein product is CASSFAGQNQPQHF. This rearrangement joins TRBV7-9 to TRBJ1-5; D is perhaps TRBD1 (5 bases). Between the trimmed V and J ends, which lost 3 bases and 4 bases, there was a span of 10 bases. This CDR3 has 14 amino acids. Per the germline V gene, CDR1 is SEHNR and CDR2 is FQNEAQ (reference sequence).

About this clone itself: Distinct nucleotide sequences in the sample also encode this CDR3. The CDR3 loop is CSVEGGSNTGELFF. The CDR3 DNA is TGCAGCGTTGAGGGGGGGTCGAACACCGGGGAGCTGTTTTTT. The V and J genes are TRBV29-1 and TRBJ2-2; 7 bases fit TRBD2. Germline V gene data show CDR1 as SQVTM and CDR2 as ANQGSEA. After removal of 3 bases from V and 0 bases from J, the junction contained 1 base not matched to a gene. The CDR3 consists of 14 residues.

V gene TRBV9 combines with J gene TRBJ2-3, with a possible D match to TRBD2 (6 bases). This CDR3 is built from 14 residues. V lost 0 bases, J lost 6 bases, and 11 bases lay in between. Germline V lookup: CDR1 SGDLS, CDR2 YYNGEE. The CDR3 loop reads CASSVVTSWDTQYF. DNA of the CDR3: TGTGCCAGCAGCGTAGTAACTAGCTGGGATACGCAGTATTTT.

The rearrangement joins TRBV6-2 or TRBV6-3 to TRBJ1-5; 7 nucleotides match TRBD1. Germline assignment: CDR1 MNHEY and CDR2 SVGEGT. J was trimmed by 5 bases and V by 2 bases; bases with no gene match: 15. CDR3 size: 18 residues. CDR3 DNA sequence: TGTGCCAGCAGTTACACGTTGGGTATAAGACAGGGTGATCAGCCCCAGCATTTT. Translated: CASSYTLGIRQGDQPQHF.

The chain joins TRBV5-1 to TRBJ2-7; D unresolved. Trimming shortened V by 1 base and J by 1 base, and 18 bases separated the two germline ends. The CDR3 loop spans 17 amino acids. The germline V gene has CDR1 SGHRS and CDR2 YFSETQ. The CDR3 spells CASSLKGGRVNSYEQYF. CDR3 DNA sequence: TGCGCCAGCAGCTTGAAGGGTGGACGGGTCAATTCCTACGAGCAGTACTTC.

The J gene is TRBJ2-3, the V gene TRBV5-6; D is perhaps TRBD1 (6 bases). Germline V gene data show CDR1 as SGHDT and CDR2 as YYEEEE. V was clipped by 4 bases and J by 3 bases, with 15 bases between them. This CDR3 region has 15 residues. The CDR3 sequence: CASSSETGKTDTQYF. CDR3 DNA sequence: TGTGCCAGCAGCAGCGAAACAGGGAAAACAGATACGCAGTATTTT.

This chain joins TRBV4-2 and TRBJ1-2; tentative D call: TRBD1 (5 bases). The CDR3 is made up of 15 amino acids. Germline lookup yields CDR1 LGHNA and CDR2 YNFKEQ. Trimming took off 5 bases at V and 2 bases at J, with 15 bases between the two ends. CDR3 coding DNA: TGTGCCAGCAGCGAAACCGGGACGGAGAACTATGGCTACACCTTC. Protein sequence: CASSETGTENYGYTF.

J is TRBJ2-7 and V is TRBV3-1 (or the pseudogene TRBV3-2); 10 nucleotides agree with TRBD1. Per germline, CDR1 LGHDT and CDR2 YNNKEL (reference sequence). The CDR3 totals 19 residues. V was pared by 4 bases and J by 1 base, with 16 bases of the junction left unmatched. The CDR3 DNA is TGTGCCAGCAGCCTCCCCCCCCTACCGGGACAGGGGTTGTCCTACGAGCAGTACTTC. Translated: CASSLPPLPGQGLSYEQYF.

Written as DNA, the CDR3 is TGTGCCAGCAGTGAAGTCGCTGACTATGGCTACACCTTC. It is translated as CASSEVADYGYTF. This rearrangement joins TRBV6-1 to TRBJ1-2, with D hard to call. The CDR3 is 13 residues long. Germline CDR1 is MNHNS and CDR2 is SASEGT. Trimming left V 1 base short and J 3 bases short, with 6 bases between.

The V call is TRBV4-1, the J call TRBJ2-7; D might be TRBD1 (6 bases). Per germline, CDR1 MGHRA and CDR2 YSYEKL. Trimming pared 3 bases from V and 2 bases from J, leaving 11 bases between. The CDR3 has 14 residues. CDR3 coding DNA: TGCGCCAGCAGCCAGCCAGGGGTGACCTACGAGCAGTACTTC. Protein sequence: CASSQPGVTYEQYF.

The chain recombines TRBV6-5 with TRBJ2-5, with TRBD2 matching over 8 bases. Trimming removed 6 bases from V and 1 base from J; junction bases left unmatched: 4. From germline, CDR1 is MNHEY and CDR2 SVGAGI. This CDR3 region has 14 residues. The CDR3 is CASSGGAGQETQYF. In DNA form, the CDR3 reads TGTGCCAGCAGCGGGGGGGCAGGCCAAGAGACCCAGTACTTC.

V and J are TRBV3-1 (or the pseudogene TRBV3-2) and TRBJ1-6; D might be TRBD1 (5 bases). Germline V gene sequence: CDR1 LGHDT, CDR2 YNNKEL (reference sequence). V was shortened by 1 base and J by 7 bases, with 8 bases between the two germline ends. This CDR3 spans 14 amino acids. CDR3 in amino acids: CASSQVKGNSPLHF. The CDR3 DNA reads as TGTGCCAGCAGCCAAGTCAAGGGGAATTCACCCCTCCACTTT.

The chain couples TRBV28 to TRBJ2-6; 9 bases agree with TRBD1. Trimming took 6 bases from V and 2 from J; bases not matched to a gene: 5. Germline CDR1 is MDHEN and CDR2 is SYDVKM. The CDR3 is made up of 16 amino acids. The chain's CDR3 is CASSRDRATGANVLTF. CDR3 bases: TGTGCCAGCAGCCGGGACAGGGCTACTGGGGCCAACGTCCTGACTTTC.

This chain joins TRBV3-1 (or the pseudogene TRBV3-2) and TRBJ2-3; tentative D call: TRBD2 (7 bases). The germline CDR1 and CDR2 sequences are LGHDT and YNNKEL (reference sequence). The CDR3 runs 18 residues. V was shortened by 1 base and J by 6 bases, with 23 bases between the two germline ends. The CDR3 DNA is TGTGCCAGCAGCCAAGGGCGATACGTGGCGGGGGCGAAGGATACGCAGTATTTT. This gives the protein CASSQGRYVAGAKDTQYF.